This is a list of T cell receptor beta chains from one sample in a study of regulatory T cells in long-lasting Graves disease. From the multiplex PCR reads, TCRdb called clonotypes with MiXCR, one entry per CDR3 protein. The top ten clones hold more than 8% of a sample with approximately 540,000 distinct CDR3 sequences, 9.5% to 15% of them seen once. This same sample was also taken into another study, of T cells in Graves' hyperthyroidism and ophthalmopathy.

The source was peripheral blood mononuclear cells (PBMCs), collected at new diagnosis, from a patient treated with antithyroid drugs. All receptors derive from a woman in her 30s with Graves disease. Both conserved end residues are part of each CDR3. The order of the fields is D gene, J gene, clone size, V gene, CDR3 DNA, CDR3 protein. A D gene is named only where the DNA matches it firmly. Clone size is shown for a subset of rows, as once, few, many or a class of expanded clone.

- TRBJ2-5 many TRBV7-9 TGTGCCAGCAGCTTAGTAGTCATGAGCCTCCAAGAGACCCAGTACTTC CASSLVVMSLQETQYF
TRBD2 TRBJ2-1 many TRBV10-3 TGTGCCATCTTACCTAGCGGGAGGAATGAGCAGTTCTTC CAILPSGRNEQFF
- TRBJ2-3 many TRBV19 TGTGCCAGTAGTATCCTCCGTGTGGGGGGCACAGATACGCAGTATTTT CASSILRVGGTDTQYF
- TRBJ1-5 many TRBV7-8 TGTGCCAGCAGCCTTTCCCGGATATCCTTGAATCAGCCCCAGCATTTT CASSLSRISLNQPQHF
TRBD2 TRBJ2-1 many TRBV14 TGTGCCAGCAGCCCAGGACTAGCGGGAGGGCCAACTGAGCAGTTCTTC CASSPGLAGGPTEQFF
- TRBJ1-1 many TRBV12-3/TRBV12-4 TGTGCCAGCAGTTTATCGATCGGTTACACTGAAGCTTTCTTT CASSLSIGYTEAFF
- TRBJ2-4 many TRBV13 TGTGCCAGCAGCTTAGCCAGTGCCAAAAACATTCAGTACTTC CASSLASAKNIQYF
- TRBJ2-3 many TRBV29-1 TGCAGCGTTGCAGCTAGCACAGATACGCAGTATTTT CSVAASTDTQYF
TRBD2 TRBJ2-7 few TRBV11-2 TGTGCCAGCAGCTATGGGACTACCCGGGAGCAGTACTTC CASSYGTTREQYF
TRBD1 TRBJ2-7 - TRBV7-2 TGTGCCAGCAGCGGGGGACAGGGGGCACCTTACGAGCAGTACTTC CASSGGQGAPYEQYF
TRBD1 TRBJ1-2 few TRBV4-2 TGTGCCAGCAGCCCCCAAGCAGGGGGGCTGAACTATGGCTACACCTTC CASSPQAGGLNYGYTF
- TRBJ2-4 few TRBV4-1 TGCGCCAGCAGCCAAGGGTCCTTAAGGAGTTTCGCAAACATTCAGTACTTC CASSQGSLRSFANIQYF
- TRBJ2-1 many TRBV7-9 TGTGCCAGCAGCCAACTGGCCGAGGGACCCTACAATGAGCAGTTCTTC CASSQLAEGPYNEQFF
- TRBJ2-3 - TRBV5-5 TGCGCCAGCAGCCAAGATGAGGGAGAGGGAGATACGCAGTATTTT CASSQDEGEGDTQYF
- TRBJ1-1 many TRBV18 TGTGCCAGCTCACTTTCTACCCAGGGCACTGAAGCTTTCTTT CASSLSTQGTEAFF
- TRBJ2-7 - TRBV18 TGTGCCAGCTCACCAGATGGGACTCGTACCTACGAGCAGTACTTC CASSPDGTRTYEQYF
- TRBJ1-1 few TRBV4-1 TGCGCCAGCAGCCAAGCCAAGGGCAGGGAAGCTTTCTTT CASSQAKGREAFF
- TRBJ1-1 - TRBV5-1 TGCGCCAGCAGCTTACAGGGCCGGCACACTGAAGCTTTCTTT CASSLQGRHTEAFF
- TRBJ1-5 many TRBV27 TGTGCCAGCAGTTTAGGCGGCATCAGCAATCAGCCCCAGCATTTT CASSLGGISNQPQHF
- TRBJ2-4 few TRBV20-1 TGCAGCCTATCTGGGGGACACAAAAACATTCAGTACTTC CSLSGGHKNIQYF
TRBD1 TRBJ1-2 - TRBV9 TGTGCCAGCAGCGTAGCCCCGCAGGGGGTCTATGGCTACACCTTC CASSVAPQGVYGYTF
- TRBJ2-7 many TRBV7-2 TGTGCCAGCAGCTTAGCCCACTCGAACTACGAGCAGTACTTC CASSLAHSNYEQYF
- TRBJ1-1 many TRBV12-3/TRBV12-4 TGTGCCAGCAGTCCCCGGGGGGGCTACGGGGCTTTCTTT CASSPRGGYGAFF
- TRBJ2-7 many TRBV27 TGTGCCAGCAGTTTACCTCGACAGGTGGGCTCCTACGAGCAGTACTTC CASSLPRQVGSYEQYF